This T cell receptor beta chain was identified in a study of T cell changes during pregnancy in multiple sclerosis. The repertoire was sequenced with immunoSEQ multiplex PCR; TCRdb's copy has only in-frame clones and lacks some. The sample carries fewer than 70,000 clones, roughly 90% recorded once. Note on this clone: The junction and the germline gene differ at one end; a read error may be behind it.

This CDR3 is 12 amino acids long. Per the germline V gene, CDR1 is PRHDT and CDR2 is FYEKMQ (reference sequence). V gene TRBV13 combines with J gene TRBJ1-2; TRBD1 matches 7 bases. The sequence was obtained from a female donor in good health, enrolled as a control in a pregnancy study. This specimen was peripheral blood, taken in the second trimester of pregnancy. The CDR3 coding sequence is TGTGCCAGCAGCGCCTACCGGGACAGATTAGACTTC. Residues: CASSAYRDRLDF.